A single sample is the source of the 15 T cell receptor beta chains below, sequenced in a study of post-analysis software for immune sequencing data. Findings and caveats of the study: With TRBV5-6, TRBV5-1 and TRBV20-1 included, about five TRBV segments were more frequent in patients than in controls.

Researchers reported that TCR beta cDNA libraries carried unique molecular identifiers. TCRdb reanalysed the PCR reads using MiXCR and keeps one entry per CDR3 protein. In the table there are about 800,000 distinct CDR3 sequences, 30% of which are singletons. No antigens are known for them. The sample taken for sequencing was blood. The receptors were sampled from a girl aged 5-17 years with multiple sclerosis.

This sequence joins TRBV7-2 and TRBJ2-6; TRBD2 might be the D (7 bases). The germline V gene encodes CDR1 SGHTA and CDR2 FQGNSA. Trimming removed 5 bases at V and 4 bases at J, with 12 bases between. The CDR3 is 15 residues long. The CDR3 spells CASSPRGAGANVLTF. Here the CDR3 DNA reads TGTGCCAGCAGCCCCCGGGGGGCCGGGGCCAACGTCCTGACTTTC.

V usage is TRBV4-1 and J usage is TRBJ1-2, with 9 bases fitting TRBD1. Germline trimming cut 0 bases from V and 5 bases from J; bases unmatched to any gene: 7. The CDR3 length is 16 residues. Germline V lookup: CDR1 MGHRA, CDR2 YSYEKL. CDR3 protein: CASSQDTGQGLYGYTF. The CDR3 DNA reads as TGCGCCAGCAGCCAAGATACGGGACAGGGTTTGTATGGCTACACCTTC.

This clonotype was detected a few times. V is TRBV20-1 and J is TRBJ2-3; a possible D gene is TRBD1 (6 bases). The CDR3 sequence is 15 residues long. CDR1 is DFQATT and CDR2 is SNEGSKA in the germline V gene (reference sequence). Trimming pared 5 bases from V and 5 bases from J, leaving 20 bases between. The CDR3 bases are TGCAGTGCTTGGTGGGGACATCGCATTGGAGATACGCAGTATTTT. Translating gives CSAWWGHRIGDTQYF.

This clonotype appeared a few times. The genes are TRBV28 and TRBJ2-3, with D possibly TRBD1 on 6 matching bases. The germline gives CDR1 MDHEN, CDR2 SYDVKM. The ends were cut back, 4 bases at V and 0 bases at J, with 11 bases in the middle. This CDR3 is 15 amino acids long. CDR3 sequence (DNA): TGTGCCAGCAGTTCCGGGACACTGAGCACAGATACGCAGTATTTT. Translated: CASSSGTLSTDTQYF.

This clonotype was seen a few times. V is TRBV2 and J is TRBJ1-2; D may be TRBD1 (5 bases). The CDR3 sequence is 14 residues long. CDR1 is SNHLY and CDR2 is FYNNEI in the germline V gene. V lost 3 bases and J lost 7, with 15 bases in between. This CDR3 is CASSDTGLAGGYTF. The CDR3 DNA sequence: TGTGCCAGCAGTGACACGGGACTTGCAGGTGGCTACACCTTC.

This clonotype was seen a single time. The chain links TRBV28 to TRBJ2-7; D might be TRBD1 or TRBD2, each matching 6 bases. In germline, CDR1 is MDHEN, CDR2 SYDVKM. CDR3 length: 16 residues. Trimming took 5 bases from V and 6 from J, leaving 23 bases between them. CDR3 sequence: CASSPWGAGRLGEQYF. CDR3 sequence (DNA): TGTGCCAGCAGTCCATGGGGGGCGGGAAGACTTGGCGAGCAGTACTTC.

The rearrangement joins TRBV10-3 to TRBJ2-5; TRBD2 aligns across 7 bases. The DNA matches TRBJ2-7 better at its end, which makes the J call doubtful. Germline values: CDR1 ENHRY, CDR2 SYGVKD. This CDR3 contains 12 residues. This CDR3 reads CAASGDTYEQYF. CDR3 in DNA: TGTGCCGCCAGCGGGGATACCTACGAGCAGTACTTC.

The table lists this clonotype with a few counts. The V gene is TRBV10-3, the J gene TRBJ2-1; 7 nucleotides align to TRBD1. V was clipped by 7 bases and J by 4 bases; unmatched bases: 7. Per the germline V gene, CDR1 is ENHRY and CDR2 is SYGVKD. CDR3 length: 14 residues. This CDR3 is CAITSGTAYNEQFF. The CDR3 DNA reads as TGTGCCATCACCTCGGGGACAGCATACAATGAGCAGTTCTTC.

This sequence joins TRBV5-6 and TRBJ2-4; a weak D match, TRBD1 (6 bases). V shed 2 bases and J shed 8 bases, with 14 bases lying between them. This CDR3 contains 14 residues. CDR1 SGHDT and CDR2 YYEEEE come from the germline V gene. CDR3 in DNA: TGTGCCAGCAGCTTCACACAGGGTGGGGACATTCAGTACTTC. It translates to CASSFTQGGDIQYF. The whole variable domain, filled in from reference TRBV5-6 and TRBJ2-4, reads DAGVTQSPTHLIKTRGQQVTLRCSPKSGHDTVSWYQQALGQGPQFIFQYYEEEERQRGNFPDRFSGHQFPNYSSELNVNALLLGDSALYLCASSFTQGGDIQYFGAGTRLSVL.

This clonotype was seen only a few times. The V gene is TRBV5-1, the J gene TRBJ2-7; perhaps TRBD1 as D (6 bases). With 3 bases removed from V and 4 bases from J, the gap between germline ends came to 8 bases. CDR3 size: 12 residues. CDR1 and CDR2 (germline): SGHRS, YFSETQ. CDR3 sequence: CASSSGQYEQYF. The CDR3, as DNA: TGCGCCAGCAGCTCAGGACAGTACGAGCAGTACTTC.

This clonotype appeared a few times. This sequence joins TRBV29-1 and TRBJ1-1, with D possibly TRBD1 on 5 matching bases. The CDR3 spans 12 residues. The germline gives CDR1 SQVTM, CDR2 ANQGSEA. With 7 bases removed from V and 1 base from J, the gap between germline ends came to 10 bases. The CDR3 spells CSGRQTNTEAFF. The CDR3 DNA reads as TGCAGCGGTAGACAGACGAACACTGAAGCTTTCTTT.

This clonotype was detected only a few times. The CDR3 region is CASSYGTSGSIPPQFF. Written as DNA, the CDR3 is TGTGCCAGCAGCTACGGGACTAGCGGGAGTATCCCCCCGCAGTTCTTC. V gene TRBV7-2 combines with J gene TRBJ2-1; TRBD2 matches at 14 bases. This CDR3 is 16 amino acids long. Germline lookup yields CDR1 SGHTA and CDR2 FQGNSA. The ends lost 4 bases at V and 12 bases at J; junction bases unmatched: 11.

The CDR3 is CASSSQGSPQHF. Here the CDR3 DNA reads TGTGCCAGCAGTTCCCAGGGATCGCCCCAGCATTTT. The rearrangement uses TRBV6-6 and TRBJ1-5, with D possibly being TRBD1 (5 bases). CDR3 length: 12 amino acids. Trimming took off 4 bases at V and 9 bases at J, with 10 bases between the two ends. CDR1 and CDR2 (germline): MNHNY, SVGAGI (reference sequence).

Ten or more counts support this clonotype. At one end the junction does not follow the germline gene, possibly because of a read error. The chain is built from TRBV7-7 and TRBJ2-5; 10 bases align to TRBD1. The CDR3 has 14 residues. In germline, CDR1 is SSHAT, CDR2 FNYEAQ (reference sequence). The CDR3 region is CASSTGQGSWDQYF. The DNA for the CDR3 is TGTGCTAGCAGCACGGGACAGGGGTCTTGGGACCAGTACTTC.

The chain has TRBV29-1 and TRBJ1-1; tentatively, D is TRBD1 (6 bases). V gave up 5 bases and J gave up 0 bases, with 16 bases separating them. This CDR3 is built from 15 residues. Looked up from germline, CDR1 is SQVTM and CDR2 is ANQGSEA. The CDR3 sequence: CSVRGGASMNTEAFF. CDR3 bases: TGCAGCGTTCGTGGGGGGGCAAGCATGAACACTGAAGCTTTCTTT.